These T cell receptor beta chains were read from a single sample in a study of shared clonotypes between healthy human individuals. Sequencing was performed with immunoSEQ multiplex PCR; in TCRdb, only in-frame clones are kept and a portion is missing. The table includes approximately 2,000,000 clones, around 93% detected once. Sequencing input: naive CD8+ T cells from PBMCs. Receptors were obtained from a young man in good health. Some clones in this sample may be carry-over from other donors' samples. Both conserved end residues are part of each CDR3. A D gene is named only where the DNA matches it firmly. Rows may omit the clone size; those that give it use once, few, many or a size class.

V gene	D gene	J gene	clone size	CDR3 protein	CDR3 DNA
TRBV11-3	TRBD2	TRBJ2-2	.	CASSPSGRAGRGELFF	TGTGCCAGCAGCCCTAGCGGGAGGGCCGGACGCGGGGAGCTGTTTTTT
TRBV7-9	TRBD2	TRBJ2-1	.	CASSPQGSASGRSYNEQFF	TGTGCCAGCAGCCCCCAAGGGTCGGCTAGCGGGAGATCCTACAATGAGCAGTTCTTC
TRBV6-5	.	TRBJ2-1	.	CASSQVVKPNEQFF	TGTGCCAGCAGCCAAGTAGTTAAGCCCAATGAGCAGTTCTTC
TRBV7-9	TRBD1	TRBJ2-7	once	CASSPKTGISYEQYF	TGTGCCAGCAGCCCGAAGACAGGGATATCCTACGAGCAGTACTTC
TRBV9	TRBD1	TRBJ2-3	.	CASSEDRVTDTQYF	TGTGCCAGCAGCGAGGACAGGGTCACAGATACGCAGTATTTT
TRBV7-9	.	TRBJ1-2	.	CASSLGGRKGYGYTF	TGTGCCAGCAGCCTAGGGGGGAGGAAGGGCTATGGCTACACCTTC
TRBV9	.	TRBJ1-1	.	CASSVGGRGNTEAFF	TGTGCCAGCAGCGTCGGGGGCCGGGGAAACACTGAAGCTTTCTTT
TRBV28	.	TRBJ1-2	.	CASSLSGGEDDGYTF	TGTGCCAGCAGTTTATCGGGGGGCGAAGATGATGGCTACACCTTC
TRBV13	.	TRBJ2-7	.	CASRKGPTYEQYF	TGTGCCAGCAGAAAAGGGCCTACCTACGAGCAGTACTTC
TRBV30	.	TRBJ2-3	.	CAWTDTYTQYF	TGTGCCTGGACCGACACTTATACGCAGTATTTT
TRBV27	TRBD1	TRBJ2-1	.	CASSFGRGLDRRNEQFF	TGTGCCAGCAGTTTCGGCAGGGGGCTCGATCGTCGTAATGAGCAGTTCTTC
TRBV2	.	TRBJ1-5	.	CASKENGGLGQPQHF	TGTGCCAGCAAGGAGAATGGGGGATTAGGTCAGCCCCAGCATTTT
TRBV7-9	.	TRBJ2-7	.	CASSFLEGAEQYF	TGTGCCAGCAGCTTCTTAGAAGGGGCCGAGCAGTACTTC
TRBV10-1	.	TRBJ2-3	.	CATSGDSRSTDTQYF	TGCGCCACTTCGGGTGACAGCCGTAGCACAGATACGCAGTATTTT
TRBV29-1	.	TRBJ1-2	.	CSVRGGHGYTF	TGCAGCGTCAGGGGAGGGCATGGCTACACCTTC
TRBV11-2	.	TRBJ1-2	.	CASSQDRRYGYTF	TGTGCCAGCAGCCAAGACAGACGGTATGGCTACACCTTC
TRBV5-1	TRBD1	TRBJ1-2	.	CASSLVGEGAYYGYTF	TGCGCCAGCAGCTTGGTAGGAGAGGGGGCCTACTATGGCTACACCTTC
TRBV27	.	TRBJ2-7	.	CASSSGSGVYEQYF	TGTGCCAGCAGTTCGGGATCGGGAGTATACGAGCAGTACTTC
TRBV28	.	TRBJ1-1	few	CASSLLGVNTEAFF	TGTGCCAGCAGTTTACTTGGGGTGAACACTGAAGCTTTCTTT
TRBV11-2	.	TRBJ2-1	.	CASSQQEWEKYNEQFF	TGTGCCAGCAGCCAGCAGGAGTGGGAGAAGTACAATGAGCAGTTCTTC
TRBV5-6	.	TRBJ1-5	.	CASSWGAEGRNQPQHF	TGTGCCAGCAGCTGGGGGGCGGAGGGACGGAATCAGCCCCAGCATTTT
TRBV7-3	TRBD2	TRBJ2-3	.	CASSSERLAGAVDTQYF	TGTGCCAGCAGCTCTGAACGCTTAGCGGGAGCCGTAGATACGCAGTATTTT
TRBV5-4	.	TRBJ1-2	.	CASSPGHGYTF	TGTGCCAGCAGCCCCGGGCATGGCTACACCTTC
TRBV7-8	.	TRBJ1-2	.	CASSLDGSKLEGYTF	TGTGCCAGCAGCTTAGATGGCAGTAAACTAGAAGGCTACACCTTC
TRBV7-9	.	TRBJ2-7	.	CASSLGAEQYF	TGTGCCAGCAGCTTGGGGGCGGAGCAGTACTTC
TRBV28	TRBD2	TRBJ2-3	.	CASSLFSREGLTDTQYF	TGTGCCAGCAGTTTATTCTCCCGGGAGGGCCTTACAGATACGCAGTATTTT
TRBV5-1	TRBD1	TRBJ2-7	few	CASSFGTGAYEQYF	TGCGCCAGCAGCTTCGGGACAGGGGCCTACGAGCAGTACTTC
TRBV10-1	.	TRBJ2-1	once	CASSESVTETRNEQFF	TGCGCCAGCAGTGAGTCGGTCACAGAGACACGCAATGAGCAGTTCTTC
TRBV9	TRBD1	TRBJ1-2	once	CASSPQDRATYGYTF	TGTGCCAGCAGCCCACAGGACAGGGCGACCTATGGCTACACCTTC
TRBV6-5	.	TRBJ2-7	.	CASSYGQTYYEQYF	TGTGCCAGCAGTTACGGACAGACTTACTACGAGCAGTACTTC
TRBV2	.	TRBJ1-2	.	CASSEPGTGYGYTF	TGTGCCAGCAGTGAACCCGGGACGGGCTATGGCTACACCTTC
TRBV10-2	TRBD2	TRBJ2-7	.	CASSESRLAGSGEQYF	TGCGCCAGCAGTGAGTCAAGGCTAGCGGGGAGCGGGGAGCAGTACTTC
TRBV7-2	.	TRBJ1-5	.	CASSLGGRDQPQHF	TGTGCCAGCAGCTTAGGAGGGAGGGACCAGCCCCAGCATTTT